The 24 T cell receptor beta chains given below trace back to one sample, sequenced in a study of blood T cell repertoires in COVID-19. The table came from immunoSEQ multiplex PCR; TCRdb's copy has only in-frame clones and leaves some out. The repertoire holds 190,000 or so clones, with under 90% as singletons. Specimen: peripheral blood. These receptors were taken from a man aged 35-49 years with acute or convalescent COVID-19.

V is TRBV11-2 and J is TRBJ2-6; D unclear. The germline gives CDR1 SGHAT, CDR2 FQNNGV. The V gene lost 0 bases and the J gene lost 3 bases, with 9 bases spanning the gap. The CDR3 runs to 16 residues. Here the CDR3 reads CASSLDQSFGANVLTF. CDR3 in DNA: TGTGCCAGCAGCTTAGATCAGTCCTTTGGGGCCAACGTCCTGACTTTC.

The rearrangement joins TRBV27 to TRBJ1-1; 8 bases align to TRBD1. Germline lookup yields CDR1 MNHEY and CDR2 SMNVEV (reference sequence). J gave up 1 base and V 0 bases, and 10 bases lay outside the gene matches. CDR3 length: 18 amino acids. This CDR3 reads CASSLSVLRGRRNTEAFF. As DNA, the CDR3 is TGTGCCAGCAGTTTATCGGTCCTCAGGGGGCGAAGGAACACTGAAGCTTTCTTT.

The chain recombines TRBV4-1 with TRBJ2-2, with TRBD1 identical over 11 bases. The CDR3 runs 14 residues. V shed 5 bases, J shed 6 bases, and the junction held 2 bases outside the gene matches. Germline lookup yields CDR1 MGHRA and CDR2 YSYEKL. The chain's CDR3 is CASSADRGPGELFF. The CDR3 nucleotides read TGCGCCAGCAGCGCGGACAGGGGGCCCGGGGAGCTGTTTTTT.

The rearrangement uses TRBV27 and TRBJ2-7; 8 bases align to TRBD2. The CDR3 length is 16 residues. Trimming at V came to 0 bases and at J to 0 bases, leaving 4 bases not matched to a gene. The germline V gene encodes CDR1 MNHEY and CDR2 SMNVEV (reference sequence). CDR3 residues: CASSLSSGTLSYEQYF. The CDR3 nucleotides read TGTGCCAGCAGTTTATCTAGCGGGACGCTCTCCTACGAGCAGTACTTC.

V usage is TRBV5-4 and J usage is TRBJ2-2; TRBD2 aligns across 7 bases. After removal of 0 bases from V and 5 bases from J, the junction contained 4 bases not matched to a gene. The germline V gene encodes CDR1 SGHNT and CDR2 YYREEE (reference sequence). This CDR3 spans 15 amino acids. The CDR3 DNA is TGTGCCAGCAGCTTGGCCGGACTAGGAACCGGGGAGCTGTTTTTT. It translates to CASSLAGLGTGELFF.

The chain joins TRBV4-2 to TRBJ1-2; tentative D call: TRBD1 (6 bases). From germline, CDR1 is LGHNA and CDR2 YNFKEQ. The V gene lost 3 bases and the J gene lost 0 bases, with 11 bases spanning the gap. The CDR3 length is 15 residues. The CDR3 DNA reads as TGTGCCAGCAGCCAGGCCACAGGGTCTAACTATGGCTACACCTTC. The encoded protein is CASSQATGSNYGYTF.

V is TRBV25-1 and J is TRBJ2-1, with TRBD2 as a possible D gene (6 bases). With 7 bases removed from V and 0 bases from J, the gap between germline ends came to 10 bases. Germline V gene sequence: CDR1 MGHDK, CDR2 SYGVNS. The CDR3 spans 14 residues. The CDR3 DNA sequence: TGTGCCAGCATAGCGGCGGGCTCCTACAATGAGCAGTTCTTC. Translating gives CASIAAGSYNEQFF.

This clone was found a few times. The chain carries TRBV19 and TRBJ1-3; D uncertain. The germline V gene encodes CDR1 LNHDA and CDR2 SQIVND (reference sequence). The CDR3 spans 15 residues. V dropped 1 base and J dropped 0 bases, with 7 bases sitting between them. The CDR3 DNA sequence: TGTGCCAGTAGTATAGCGGGGTACTCTGGAAACACCATATATTTT. Its protein product is CASSIAGYSGNTIYF.

This rearrangement joins TRBV13 to TRBJ2-5; 7 bases align to TRBD2. Germline assignment: CDR1 PRHDT and CDR2 FYEKMQ (reference sequence). Trimming took 3 bases from V and 4 from J; bases not matched to a gene: 8. CDR3 length: 15 amino acids. In DNA, the CDR3 is TGTGCCAGCAGCTTGGGGCTAGCGGCGGGAGAGACCCAGTACTTC. It translates to CASSLGLAAGETQYF.

The genes are TRBV4-3 and TRBJ2-7; 8 bases are a match to TRBD2. Losses at the gene ends were 0 bases for V and 4 bases for J; bases not matched to a gene: 5. The CDR3 is made up of 15 amino acids. Per germline, CDR1 LGHNA and CDR2 YSLEER. The CDR3 bases are TGCGCCAGCAGCCAAGATTGGGGCGGGGGGTACGAGCAGTACTTC. It is translated as CASSQDWGGGYEQYF.

The rearrangement links TRBV25-1 to TRBJ2-3; 12 bases align to TRBD2. There are 18 residues in the CDR3. With V trimmed by 1 base and J by 2 bases, 7 bases remained unmatched. Germline V gene lookup returns CDR1 MGHDK and CDR2 SYGVNS. CDR3 amino acids: CASSELVLAGGFTDTQYF. The CDR3 bases are TGTGCCAGCAGTGAATTAGTACTAGCGGGGGGATTCACAGATACGCAGTATTTT.

V is TRBV30 and J is TRBJ2-3, with 8 bases fitting TRBD1. The CDR3 extends over 15 amino acids. The J segment lost 6 bases and the V segment lost 0 bases, leaving 8 bases of the junction unmatched. The V gene's germline CDR1 is GTSNPN and CDR2 SVGIG (reference sequence). CDR3 nucleotide sequence: TGTGCCTGGAGTGTGACCAGGGGGCCAGGTGATACGCAGTATTTT. Translation gives CAWSVTRGPGDTQYF.

There are a few counts of this clone. The chain is built from TRBV10-3 and TRBJ1-6; no clear D gene. With 7 bases removed from V and 9 bases from J, the gap between germline ends came to 13 bases. The CDR3 runs 13 residues. Germline CDR1 reads ENHRY; CDR2 reads SYGVKD. The CDR3 coding sequence is TGTGCCATCAACGGGGTCGCAGGTTCACCCCTCCACTTT. Translated, it gives CAINGVAGSPLHF.

The chain has TRBV12-2 and TRBJ1-2. TRBV12-2 is tagged as a pseudogene. The CDR3 has 14 residues. The CDR3 spells CASRLVAANYGYTF. The CDR3 bases are TGTGCAAGTCGCTTAGTGGCGGCGAACTATGGCTACACCTTC.

This clone was detected a few times. The J gene is TRBJ1-2, the V gene TRBV28; D call uncertain. Germline CDR1 is MDHEN and CDR2 is SYDVKM. The CDR3 spans 15 residues. V lost 6 bases, J lost 4 bases, and 18 bases lay in between. CDR3 nucleotides: TGTGCCAGCAGAACCCCACCCCCCCGGGGCTATGGCTACACCTTC. It specifies CASRTPPPRGYGYTF.

This rearrangement joins TRBV5-1 to TRBJ1-2; 12 nucleotides agree with TRBD1. This CDR3 is built from 16 residues. Germline V gives CDR1 SGHRS, CDR2 YFSETQ. V shed 5 bases, J shed 8 bases, and the junction held 13 bases outside the gene matches. This chain's CDR3 is CASSLQPGTGGGGYTF. For the CDR3, the DNA is TGCGCCAGCAGTTTGCAGCCCGGGACAGGGGGCGGCGGCTACACCTTC.

The chain is built from TRBV5-1 and TRBJ2-1; 10 bases match TRBD2. The V and J ends lost 2 bases and 8 bases, in that order; junction bases with no gene match: 7. The CDR3 has 15 residues. The V gene's germline CDR1 is SGHRS and CDR2 YFSETQ. In nucleotides, the CDR3 is TGCGCCAGCAGCTTCAGCGGGGGGGCCTTTTATGAGCAGTTCTTC. Amino acids: CASSFSGGAFYEQFF.

The gene calls are TRBV5-8 and TRBJ1-6, with TRBD1 identical over 7 bases. The junction had 10 bases not matched to a gene; V was cut back by 4 bases and J by 6 bases. The CDR3 spans 16 residues. Germline CDR1 reads SGHTS; CDR2 reads YDEGEE. The CDR3 here is CASSISTGTANSPLHF. The CDR3 DNA reads TGTGCCAGCAGCATAAGCACCGGGACAGCTAATTCACCCCTCCACTTT.

The J gene is TRBJ2-5, the V gene TRBV2; 12 bases align to TRBD2. The ends lost 5 bases at V and 2 bases at J; junction bases unmatched: 12. The CDR3 covers 18 residues. The germline CDR1 and CDR2 sequences are SNHLY and FYNNEI. CDR3 region: CASSPRRLTSGGQETQYF. The CDR3, as DNA: TGTGCCAGCAGTCCCCGACGATTGACTAGCGGGGGACAAGAGACCCAGTACTTC.

This chain joins TRBV5-5 and TRBJ1-4; possible D gene TRBD1, 5 bases. CDR3 length: 14 residues. V lost 3 bases and J 1 base, leaving 7 bases between the germline ends. The germline V gene encodes CDR1 SGHKS and CDR2 YYEKEE (reference sequence). In DNA form, the CDR3 reads TGTGCCAGCAGCTGGGGGGGAACTAATGAAAAACTGTTTTTT. Translating gives CASSWGGTNEKLFF.

The chain carries TRBV24-1 and TRBJ2-5; D remains unclear. CDR1 is KGHDR and CDR2 is SFDVKD in the germline V gene. V lost 4 bases to trimming and J lost 4 bases, with 6 bases between them. The CDR3 is 12 residues long. The CDR3 coding sequence is TGTGCCACCAGTGAGAGCACAGAGACCCAGTACTTC. Encoded protein: CATSESTETQYF.

This clone was counted once. V and J are TRBV28 and TRBJ1-6, with unresolved D. Germline V gene sequence: CDR1 MDHEN, CDR2 SYDVKM. Trimming removed 3 bases at V and 10 bases at J, with 10 bases between. There are 13 residues in the CDR3. The CDR3 spells CASSFPAGSPLHF. The CDR3 DNA sequence: TGTGCCAGCAGTTTCCCGGCGGGATCACCCCTCCACTTT.

J is TRBJ2-4 and V is TRBV5-5, with D possibly being TRBD1 (5 bases). Germline assignment: CDR1 SGHKS and CDR2 YYEKEE (reference sequence). Trimming left V 5 bases short and J 7 bases short, with 10 bases between. There are 12 residues in the CDR3. CDR3 DNA sequence: TGTGCCAGCAGAGGGGATGGCAACATTCAGTACTTC. Its translation: CASRGDGNIQYF.

The rearrangement links TRBV5-4 to TRBJ2-3, with 7 bases matching TRBD2. V gave up 4 bases and J gave up 0 bases; unmatched junction bases: 8. Germline V gene lookup returns CDR1 SGHNT and CDR2 YYREEE (reference sequence). The CDR3 is made up of 16 amino acids. The DNA for the CDR3 is TGTGCCAGCAGCCCTGGGGGGGTGACTAGCACAGATACGCAGTATTTT. This sequence encodes CASSPGGVTSTDTQYF.